Each of the 30 T cell receptor beta chains below was sequenced from the same sample in a study of T cell responses to AZD1222 COVID-19 vaccine. Only in-frame clones appear in the TCRdb table, and some are missing; sequencing was by immunoSEQ multiplex PCR. The sample carries about 81,000 clones, approximately 90% recorded once. The sample was peripheral blood, taken 28 days after the second AZD1222 dose. The receptors here all came from an adult who received the AZD1222 COVID-19 vaccine.

V gene TRBV6-9 combines with J gene TRBJ2-7; 8 bases agree with TRBD2. CDR1 and CDR2 (germline): MNHGY, SVAAGI. With 2 bases clipped from V and 0 bases from J, the junction kept 3 bases outside the gene matches. This CDR3 spans 15 amino acids. CDR3 coding DNA: TGTGCCAGCAGTTATGCGGGGGGATTCTCCTACGAGCAGTACTTC. It translates to CASSYAGGFSYEQYF.

The chain recombines TRBV3-1 (or the pseudogene TRBV3-2) with TRBJ2-4; 7 bases are a match to TRBD2. This CDR3 comprises 14 residues. With V trimmed by 1 base and J by 16 bases, 13 bases remained unmatched. Germline V gene data show CDR1 as LGHDT and CDR2 as YNNKEL (reference sequence). In DNA form, the CDR3 reads TGTGCCAGCAGCCAAGGGGCAGCGGGAAGCTTAAGATACTTC. Translating it yields CASSQGAAGSLRYF.

In this sample, this clone turned up once. The V gene is TRBV27, the J gene TRBJ2-7, with 9 nucleotides matching TRBD1. V was clipped by 4 bases and J by 3 bases; unmatched bases: 7. The CDR3 extends over 15 amino acids. The V gene's germline CDR1 is MNHEY and CDR2 SMNVEV (reference sequence). The CDR3 loop reads CASSSWGDRDYEQYF. The CDR3 DNA reads as TGTGCCAGCAGTTCATGGGGGGACAGGGACTACGAGCAGTACTTC.

This chain joins TRBV9 and TRBJ2-3, with TRBD2 as a possible D gene (5 bases). Germline values: CDR1 SGDLS, CDR2 YYNGEE. There are 14 residues in the CDR3. V lost 0 bases and J 8 bases, leaving 13 bases between the germline ends. CDR3 in amino acids: CASSVAGVGGTQYF. For the CDR3, the DNA is TGTGCCAGCAGCGTAGCCGGGGTAGGCGGTACGCAGTATTTT.

The rearrangement uses TRBV2 and TRBJ2-3, with TRBD2 matching over 9 bases. V lost 6 bases to trimming and J lost 6 bases; unmatched junction nucleotides: 7. This CDR3 is 14 amino acids long. Germline lookup yields CDR1 SNHLY and CDR2 FYNNEI. CDR3 protein: CASSRTSEMDTQYF. For the CDR3, the DNA is TGTGCCAGCAGCCGGACTAGCGAAATGGATACGCAGTATTTT.

The chain uses TRBV6-5 and TRBJ2-7; 12 bases are shared with TRBD2. Germline V gene lookup returns CDR1 MNHEY and CDR2 SVGAGI. The CDR3 has 15 residues. V lost 10 bases and J lost 7; bases outside the gene matches: 14. CDR3 coding DNA: TGTGCCACCCCCTCGCTAGCGGGAGGGCCGGGGGAGCAGTACTTC. Translation gives CATPSLAGGPGEQYF.

The rearrangement joins TRBV6-5 to TRBJ2-1, with TRBD1 matching over 7 bases. From germline, CDR1 is MNHEY and CDR2 SVGAGI. This CDR3 region has 15 residues. Trimming cost V 6 bases and J 5 bases; bases outside gene matches: 10. Here the CDR3 DNA reads TGTGCCAGCAGGCTCCTCGGGACAGAGAACAATGAGCAGTTCTTC. Its translation: CASRLLGTENNEQFF.

The V and J genes are TRBV10-3 and TRBJ1-6; the D gene is possibly TRBD1 (6 bases). CDR3 length equals 15 residues. V lost 2 bases, J lost 12 bases, and 17 bases lay in between. Germline V gives CDR1 ENHRY, CDR2 SYGVKD. CDR3 DNA sequence: TGTGCCATCAGTGAGATGGACGGGGGCCAGGGACCCCTCCACTTT. It is translated as CAISEMDGGQGPLHF.

The chain recombines TRBV6-2 or TRBV6-3 with TRBJ2-5, with a possible D match to TRBD2 (7 bases). The V and J ends lost 6 bases and 9 bases respectively, with 23 bases between them. Germline CDR1 is MNHEY and CDR2 is SVGEGT. The CDR3 loop spans 15 amino acids. For the CDR3, the DNA is TGTGCCAGCAGCCTCCGGACTAGGGGGGAGTGGGCCCAGTACTTC. This translates into CASSLRTRGEWAQYF.

This clone has a single count. This rearrangement joins TRBV19 to TRBJ2-3; D is unresolved. Trimming took 9 bases from V and 4 from J, leaving 17 bases between them. This CDR3 region has 14 residues. In germline, CDR1 is LNHDA, CDR2 SQIVND (reference sequence). CDR3 in amino acids: CASTMGLGSDTQYF. The CDR3 DNA sequence: TGTGCCAGCACCATGGGGTTGGGGTCAGATACGCAGTATTTT.

This clone was observed a few times. CDR3 loop: CASRLGQGFHF. DNA for the CDR3: TGTGCCAGCAGACTGGGTCAGGGATTCCACTTT. The chain employs TRBV6-5 and TRBJ1-6; maybe TRBD1 (5 bases). Germline-derived CDR1 and CDR2 are MNHEY and SVGAGI. This CDR3 has 11 amino acids. With 6 bases removed from V and 17 bases from J, the gap between germline ends came to 14 bases.

The chain couples TRBV6-5 to TRBJ2-7; maybe TRBD1 (5 bases). The CDR3 has 13 residues. V lost 4 bases and J lost 6, with 13 bases in between. Germline CDR1 is MNHEY and CDR2 is SVGAGI. This chain's CDR3 is CASSSQGLGEQYF. The CDR3 nucleotides are TGTGCCAGCAGTTCCCAGGGCCTGGGCGAGCAGTACTTC.

The chain employs TRBV6-6 and TRBJ2-1; no definite D call. Germline V lookup: CDR1 MNHNY, CDR2 SVGAGI (reference sequence). The CDR3 extends over 20 amino acids. Trimming shortened V by 5 bases and J by 0 bases, and 26 bases separated the two germline ends. CDR3 region: CASSPRFQLVPVSSYNEQFF. The DNA for the CDR3 is TGTGCCAGCAGTCCACGGTTCCAGCTAGTTCCAGTCAGCTCCTACAATGAGCAGTTCTTC.

The chain joins TRBV4-1 to TRBJ2-2; D perhaps matches TRBD2 (6 bases). Per germline, CDR1 MGHRA and CDR2 YSYEKL. The CDR3 covers 16 residues. V dropped 0 bases and J dropped 6 bases, with 14 bases sitting between them. The CDR3 sequence: CASSQDHGGLAGELFF. The CDR3 DNA follows: TGCGCCAGCAGCCAAGATCACGGGGGACTGGCCGGGGAGCTGTTTTTT.

The J gene is TRBJ2-2, the V gene TRBV28, with 9 bases matching TRBD2. Germline CDR1 MDHEN, CDR2 SYDVKM. The CDR3 is 15 residues long. The trim removed 6 bases at V and 6 bases at J, leaving 8 bases unmatched. In DNA form, the CDR3 reads TGTGCCAGCAGATCCGGGACTAGCTCTTCCGGGGAGCTGTTTTTT. It yields the protein CASRSGTSSSGELFF.

The chain recombines TRBV6-1 with TRBJ2-5; the match to TRBD2 covers 11 bases. This CDR3 contains 16 residues. V lost 4 bases and J lost 3; bases outside the gene matches: 7. Germline-derived CDR1 and CDR2 are MNHNS and SASEGT. CDR3 DNA: TGTGCCAGCAGTGCCTGGGAGACTAGCGGGAAAGAGACCCAGTACTTC. This encodes CASSAWETSGKETQYF.

The CDR3 reads CASSPGTRHYEQYF. The CDR3, as DNA: TGTGCCAGCAGTCCCGGGACTCGCCACTACGAGCAGTACTTC. The chain joins TRBV28 to TRBJ2-7, with D possibly matching TRBD2 (6 bases). Germline-derived CDR1 and CDR2 are MDHEN and SYDVKM. Trimming left V 5 bases short and J 3 bases short, with 14 bases between. The CDR3 totals 14 residues.

The chain links TRBV5-1 to TRBJ2-7, with D uncertain. The CDR3 has 12 amino acids. Germline values: CDR1 SGHRS, CDR2 YFSETQ. Trimming left V 0 bases short and J 3 bases short, with 4 bases between. Here the CDR3 reads CASSLVGYEQYF. The CDR3 bases are TGCGCCAGCAGCTTGGTGGGCTACGAGCAGTACTTC.

This rearrangement joins TRBV27 to TRBJ2-2; 10 nucleotides agree with TRBD2. The ends lost 3 bases at V and 5 bases at J; junction bases unmatched: 9. CDR1 is MNHEY, CDR2 SMNVEV, per germline (reference sequence). This CDR3 comprises 17 residues. CDR3 loop: CASSLASGRVNTGELFF. DNA of the CDR3: TGTGCCAGCAGTTTGGCCAGCGGGAGGGTAAATACCGGGGAGCTGTTTTTT.

This clone has just a few counts. The CDR3 nucleotides read TGTGCCAGCAGCGACTTTTCACTAGCCAAAAACATTCAGTACTTC. Translating gives CASSDFSLAKNIQYF. The chain employs TRBV28 and TRBJ2-4; D not resolved. From germline, CDR1 is MDHEN and CDR2 SYDVKM. Trimming took 6 bases from V and 0 from J, leaving 12 bases between them. The length of the CDR3 is 15 residues.

The V call is TRBV27, the J call TRBJ2-1; 8 bases map to TRBD2. Trimming removed 6 bases from V and 1 base from J; junction bases left unmatched: 8. CDR3 length equals 16 residues. CDR1 is MNHEY and CDR2 is SMNVEV in the germline V gene (reference sequence). The CDR3 bases are TGTGCCAGCAGCCCACGGGGGGGCGCGTCCTACAATGAGCAGTTCTTC. Protein sequence: CASSPRGGASYNEQFF.

The gene calls are TRBV28 and TRBJ1-1; D ambiguous. V was cut by 7 bases and J by 1 base, with 13 bases left in between. The CDR3 has 14 residues. Germline-derived CDR1 and CDR2 are MDHEN and SYDVKM. The CDR3 nucleotides read TGTGCCAGCACCACGGCGGGGAAGAACACTGAAGCTTTCTTT. Translation: CASTTAGKNTEAFF. Supplemented by reference TRBV28 and TRBJ1-1, the full variable domain reads DVKVTQSSRYLVKRTGEKVFLECVQDMDHENMFWYRQDPGLGLRLIYFSYDVKMKEKGDIPEGYSVSREKKERFSLILESASTNQTSMYLCASTTAGKNTEAFFGQGTRLTVV.

V usage is TRBV19 and J usage is TRBJ2-6; D assignment may be TRBD1 or TRBD2 (5 bases each). V lost 4 bases, J lost 3 bases, and 22 bases lay in between. Germline assignment: CDR1 LNHDA and CDR2 SQIVND (reference sequence). This CDR3 region has 19 residues. The CDR3 DNA reads as TGTGCCAGTAGTAATACCGGGACGGCCCTATTTTTTGGGGCCAACGTCCTGACTTTC. It is translated as CASSNTGTALFFGANVLTF.

The gene calls are TRBV19 and TRBJ2-2, with D possibly matching TRBD1 (5 bases). The CDR3 sequence is 14 residues long. Germline V CDR1 and CDR2: LNHDA, SQIVND (reference sequence). V dropped 4 bases and J dropped 7 bases, with 13 bases sitting between them. CDR3 protein: CASSTRQSYGELFF. The CDR3 coding sequence is TGTGCCAGTAGTACCCGACAGTCTTACGGGGAGCTGTTTTTT.

The genes are TRBV5-1 and TRBJ1-4; D not resolved. V lost 4 bases and J 0 bases, leaving 10 bases between the germline ends. This CDR3 spans 15 amino acids. Per germline, CDR1 SGHRS and CDR2 YFSETQ. The CDR3 DNA reads as TGCGCCAGCAGCGAGCAAGTTGCAACTAATGAAAAACTGTTTTTT. It encodes CASSEQVATNEKLFF.

CDR3 protein: CASSSTTSGAYEQYF. The DNA of the CDR3 is TGTGCCAGCAGCTCTACGACTAGCGGGGCTTACGAGCAGTACTTC. V gene TRBV5-4 combines with J gene TRBJ2-7; 11 bases are a match to TRBD2. V dropped 3 bases and J dropped 4; count of bases not matched to a gene: 6. Germline CDR1 reads SGHNT; CDR2 reads YYREEE (reference sequence). CDR3 size: 15 residues.

This clone came up once. The CDR3 here is CASSEQGRHGYGYTF. The DNA for the CDR3 is TGTGCCAGCAGTGAACAGGGGCGTCATGGGTATGGCTACACCTTC. The genes are TRBV6-1 and TRBJ1-2; D perhaps matches TRBD1 (6 bases). Per the germline V gene, CDR1 is MNHNS and CDR2 is SASEGT. V dropped 2 bases and J dropped 5 bases, with 15 bases sitting between them. CDR3 length: 15 residues.

The chain recombines TRBV6-5 with TRBJ1-2; D is unclear. Looked up from germline, CDR1 is MNHEY and CDR2 is SVGAGI. Deletions cut 6 bases from V and 6 bases from J, with 20 bases between. CDR3 length equals 15 residues. CDR3 DNA: TGTGCCAGCAGCGGGCCCTGGGGAGGAGATGATGGCTACACCTTC. Protein: CASSGPWGGDDGYTF.

The V gene is TRBV28, the J gene TRBJ1-2; D is unresolved. The CDR3 extends over 14 amino acids. V lost 3 bases, J lost 5 bases, and 13 bases lay in between. Germline V gives CDR1 MDHEN, CDR2 SYDVKM. CDR3 loop: CASSLVSAGYGYTF. The CDR3 DNA sequence: TGTGCCAGCAGTTTGGTATCGGCGGGTTATGGCTACACCTTC.

The chain has TRBV4-1 and TRBJ2-2, with D possibly matching TRBD1 (5 bases). Trimming removed 4 bases from V and 5 bases from J, with 11 bases in between. The CDR3 contains 14 residues. The V gene's germline CDR1 is MGHRA and CDR2 YSYEKL. CDR3 in DNA: TGCGCCAGCAGCCCAAAGGGGCAGACCGGGGAGCTGTTTTTT. This sequence encodes CASSPKGQTGELFF.